One and the same sample provided the 2 T cell receptor beta chains below, sequenced in a study of blood T cell repertoires in COVID-19. TCRdb's copy holds only in-frame clones and misses some; the assay was immunoSEQ multiplex PCR. The table shows roughly 300,000 clones, with about 86% occurring only once. The sequenced sample was peripheral blood. All receptors derive from an older woman with active or convalescent COVID-19.

The chain uses TRBV7-2 and TRBJ1-6; TRBD1 matches 9 bases. The CDR3 is made up of 17 amino acids. Germline V gene sequence: CDR1 SGHTA, CDR2 FQGNSA. The junction had 10 bases not matched to a gene; V was cut back by 3 bases and J by 7 bases. Here the CDR3 reads CASSLGTGKRWNSPLHF. DNA for the CDR3: TGTGCCAGCAGCTTGGGGACAGGGAAGAGGTGGAATTCACCCCTCCACTTT.

This clone occurred once. The gene calls are TRBV4-2 and TRBJ2-7, with D possibly TRBD1 on 6 matching bases. CDR1 and CDR2 (germline): LGHNA, YNFKEQ. Trimming left V 1 base short and J 9 bases short, with 22 bases between. The CDR3 runs to 16 residues. The chain's CDR3 is CASSQVAPSSGVTQYF. In DNA form, the CDR3 reads TGTGCCAGCAGCCAAGTAGCCCCCTCGTCAGGGGTTACGCAGTACTTC.